This T cell receptor (beta chain) was sequenced during a study of cytomegalovirus exposure and HLA in healthy donors. The study's findings and limits: Some TCR beta chains (over 150 of them) were listed as cytomegalovirus-associated.

About this clone: Its antigen is not known.

This table comes from immunoSEQ multiplex PCR, and its TCRdb copy is limited to in-frame clones, with some not included. This table holds around 130,000 clones, over 75% found once. Germline values: CDR1 SGHTA, CDR2 FQGNSA. This CDR3 has 17 residues. V lost 3 bases, J lost 4 bases, and 11 bases stayed unmatched. This chain links TRBV7-2 with TRBJ2-3; 9 bases are a match to TRBD2. Sequenced: PBMCs. The clonotype comes from a woman aged 25 to 39 in good health and CMV-seronegative. The CDR3 protein is CASSFLGRGGAADTQYF. Here the CDR3 DNA reads TGTGCCAGCAGCTTTTTGGGACGCGGGGGGGCGGCAGATACGCAGTATTTT. The full variable domain, with the rest looked up from reference TRBV7-2 and TRBJ2-3, is GAGVSQSPSNKVTEKGKDVELRCDPISGHTALYWYRQSLGQGLEFLIYFQGNSAPDKSGLPSDRFSAERTGGSVSTLTIQRTQQEDSAVYLCASSFLGRGGAADTQYFGPGTRLTVL.